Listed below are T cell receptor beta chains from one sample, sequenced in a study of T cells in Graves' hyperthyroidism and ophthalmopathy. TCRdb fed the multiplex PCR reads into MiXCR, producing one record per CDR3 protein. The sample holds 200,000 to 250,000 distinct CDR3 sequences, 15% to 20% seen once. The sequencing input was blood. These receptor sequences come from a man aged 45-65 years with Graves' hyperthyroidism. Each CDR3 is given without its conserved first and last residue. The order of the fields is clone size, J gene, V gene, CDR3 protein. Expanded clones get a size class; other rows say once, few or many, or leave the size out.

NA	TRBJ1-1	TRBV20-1	SARDRAGGSRNTEAF
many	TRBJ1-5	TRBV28	ASSSLQGADQPQH
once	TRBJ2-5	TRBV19	ASRWRDRVEETQY
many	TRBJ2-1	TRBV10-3	AISEYGSEQF
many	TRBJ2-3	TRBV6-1	ASRTSVLGRTDTQY
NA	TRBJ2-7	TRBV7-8	ASSLIPGQGDEQY
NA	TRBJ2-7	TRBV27	ASSFSTGPNYEQY
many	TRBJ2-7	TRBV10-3	AISVSPAAYEQY
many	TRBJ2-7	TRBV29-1	SVDTGPERIGSYEQY
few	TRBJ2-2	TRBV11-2	ASSLQVTGELF
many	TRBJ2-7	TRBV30	AWSVPGAYEQY
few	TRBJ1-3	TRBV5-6	ASSSIPGQGNTIY
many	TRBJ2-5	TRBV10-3	ASAPTDQETQY
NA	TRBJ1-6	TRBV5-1	ASSWQGYSPLH
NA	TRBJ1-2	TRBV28	ASSLWGTNYGYT
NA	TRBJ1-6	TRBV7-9	ASSRLDSSPLH
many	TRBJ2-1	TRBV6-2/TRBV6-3	ASSYQLASGEQF
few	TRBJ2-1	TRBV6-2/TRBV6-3	ASSYSRPAGHNEQF
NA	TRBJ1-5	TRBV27	ASSLFGDGSNQPQH
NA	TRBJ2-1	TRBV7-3	ASSPSGQVLF
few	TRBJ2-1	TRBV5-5	ASSNEWRNEQF
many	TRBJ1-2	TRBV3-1	ASSLRGSPGGYGYT
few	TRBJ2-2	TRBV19	ASRTSGMGGELF
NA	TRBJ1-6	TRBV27	ASSLWDSNSPLH
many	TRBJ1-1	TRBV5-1	ASSLAGTGNTEAF
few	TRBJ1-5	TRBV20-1	SAISGTGYSNQPQH
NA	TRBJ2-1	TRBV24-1	ATSDLGLGQSEQF
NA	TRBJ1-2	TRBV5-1	ASSLESGNYGYT
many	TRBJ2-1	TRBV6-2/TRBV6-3	ASSYSFGTSDNEQF
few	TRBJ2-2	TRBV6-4	ASSESRAGELF
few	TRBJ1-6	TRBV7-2	ASSWTGSDYSSLH
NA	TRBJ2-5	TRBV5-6	ASSRLAGGTETQY
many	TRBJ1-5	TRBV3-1	ASSQGGGHNQPQH
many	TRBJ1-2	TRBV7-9	ASSRQGSGYT
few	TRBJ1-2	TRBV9	ASSKRDANYGYT
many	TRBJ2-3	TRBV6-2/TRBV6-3	ASSYPGSQY
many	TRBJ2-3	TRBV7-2	ASSFPGTDTQY
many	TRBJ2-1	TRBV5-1	ASSPSTLNEQF
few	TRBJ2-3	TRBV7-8	ASCEAGWGTDTQY
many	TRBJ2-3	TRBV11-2	ASSLMTSSDTQY
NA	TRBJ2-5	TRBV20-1	SARPAGVEETQY
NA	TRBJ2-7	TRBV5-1	ASSLTSGGSHEQY
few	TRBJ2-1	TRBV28	ASSLAGGYYNEQF
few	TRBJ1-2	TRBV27	ASSTDPRQGSWGYNGYT
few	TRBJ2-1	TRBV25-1	ASSEYRTGVSSYNEQF